This TCR beta chain was recorded in a study of shared clonotypes between healthy human individuals. The data were produced by immunoSEQ multiplex PCR, yet TCRdb's version contains in-frame clones alone and is incomplete. The repertoire includes about 820,000 clones, almost 95% of them detected once, and 20% to 30% sits in the top ten. Positive CCR7 selection of CD45RO-negative cells yielded the naive CD8 cells, and terminally differentiated effector memory CD45RA+ cells were excluded. The V gene lost 4 bases and the J gene lost 3 bases, with 10 bases spanning the gap. CDR3 size: 13 residues. Germline V lookup: CDR1 MNHEY, CDR2 SVGAGI.

Material: naive CD8+ T cells sorted from blood. The source of this sequence is a man aged 30-40 years in good health. The V call is TRBV6-5, the J call TRBJ2-7; D gene unclear. The CDR3 nucleotides read TGTGCCAGCAGTTTCCCCGGTTACTACGAGCAGTACTTC. Translating gives CASSFPGYYEQYF.